This entry lists 30 T cell receptor beta chains sequenced from one sample in a study of cytomegalovirus exposure and HLA in healthy donors. PCR amplification relied on 60 Vbeta primers (plus 13 Jbeta primers). Clones were read by immunoSEQ multiplex PCR, and TCRdb kept only the in-frame ones, dropping some. There are approximately 150,000 clones in the sample; approximately 80% occur only once, and approximately 2.4% lies in the top ten. What was sequenced was PBMCs. These receptors were taken from a woman aged 40 to 49 in good health and CMV-seropositive.

This clone occurred once. The rearrangement links TRBV2 to TRBJ2-5, with D maybe TRBD1 (5 bases). CDR3 length: 18 residues. Per germline, CDR1 SNHLY and CDR2 FYNNEI. V shed 2 bases and J shed 1 base, with 20 bases lying between them. CDR3 DNA sequence: TGTGCCAGCAGTGAAATCCCCCCGGTCCAGGGTGTCCAAGAGACCCAGTACTTC. Amino acids: CASSEIPPVQGVQETQYF.

The chain links TRBV25-1 to TRBJ2-7, with D possibly matching TRBD2 (6 bases). This CDR3 spans 11 amino acids. Trimming removed 6 bases from V and 3 bases from J, with 6 bases in between. Germline V gene lookup returns CDR1 MGHDK and CDR2 SYGVNS. In DNA form, the CDR3 reads TGTGCCAGCAGGGGAGGCTACGAGCAGTACTTC. It specifies CASRGGYEQYF.

J is TRBJ2-3 and V is TRBV7-6, with D perhaps TRBD1 (5 bases). Between the trimmed V and J ends, which lost 2 bases and 0 bases, there was a span of 12 bases. Per the germline V gene, CDR1 is SGHVS and CDR2 is FNYEAQ. CDR3 length: 16 amino acids. CDR3 coding DNA: TGTGCCAGCAGCTTAAATGGGGCTCTGAGCACAGATACGCAGTATTTT. This translates into CASSLNGALSTDTQYF.

The rearrangement uses TRBV5-6 and TRBJ2-2; TRBD1 matches at 9 bases. This CDR3 contains 15 residues. Looked up from germline, CDR1 is SGHDT and CDR2 is YYEEEE. Unmatched junction bases numbered 7, after V lost 3 bases and J lost 7 bases. CDR3 amino acids: CASSSGQGRSGELFF. The DNA for the CDR3 is TGTGCCAGCAGCTCTGGACAGGGGAGGAGCGGGGAGCTGTTTTTT.

V gene TRBV5-1 combines with J gene TRBJ2-5, with 13 nucleotides matching TRBD2. Unmatched junction bases numbered 7, after V lost 4 bases and J lost 4 bases. The CDR3 consists of 16 residues. The V gene's germline CDR1 is SGHRS and CDR2 YFSETQ. The DNA for the CDR3 is TGCGCCAGCAGCCCTGGACTAGCGGGAGTAGCAGAGACCCAGTACTTC. Translating it yields CASSPGLAGVAETQYF.

This clone has only a few counts. V usage is TRBV27 and J usage is TRBJ2-3, with D perhaps matching TRBD2 (6 bases). The CDR3 covers 14 residues. Germline V gene sequence: CDR1 MNHEY, CDR2 SMNVEV (reference sequence). Trimming pared 5 bases from V and 5 bases from J, leaving 14 bases between. The CDR3 nucleotides read TGTGCCAGCAGTCCCAGGACTAATATAGATACGCAGTATTTT. This gives the protein CASSPRTNIDTQYF.

The genes are TRBV9 and TRBJ2-2; no definite D call. Trimming stripped 4 bases from V and 3 bases from J, with 4 bases between. CDR1 and CDR2 (germline): SGDLS, YYNGEE. The CDR3 is made up of 12 amino acids. For the CDR3, the DNA is TGTGCCAGCAGCCACTACACCGGGGAGCTGTTTTTT. Translating it yields CASSHYTGELFF.

V usage is TRBV18 and J usage is TRBJ1-3, with a tentative D call TRBD1 (6 bases). V was shortened by 4 bases and J by 0 bases, with 13 bases between the two germline ends. CDR1 KGHSH and CDR2 LQKENI come from the germline V gene. CDR3 length equals 16 residues. CDR3 residues: CASSLGGQNSGNTIYF. The CDR3 DNA follows: TGTGCCAGCTCACTTGGGGGACAAAACTCTGGAAACACCATATATTTT.

The chain employs TRBV5-3 and TRBJ1-1; 9 bases are shared with TRBD1. TRBV5-3 is reported as an ORF; its role is uncertain. The CDR3 spans 15 residues. V lost 4 bases and J lost 3; bases outside the gene matches: 7. The CDR3 nucleotides read TGTGCCAGAAGCCGGGGGACAGGGAAGGACACTGAAGCTTTCTTT. Translating it yields CARSRGTGKDTEAFF.

V and J are TRBV7-8 and TRBJ1-5, with a possible D match to TRBD1 (5 bases). V gave up 1 base and J gave up 5 bases, with 15 bases separating them. The CDR3 contains 16 residues. The germline gives CDR1 SGHVS, CDR2 FQNEAQ. The CDR3 DNA sequence: TGTGCCAGCAGCTTAGGTTGGGGGGGGTCCTATCAGCCCCAGCATTTT. Residues: CASSLGWGGSYQPQHF.

The CDR3 region has the DNA TGTGCCAGTAGTAAGACAGATTTAGAGACCCAGTACTTC. It encodes CASSKTDLETQYF. This sequence joins TRBV19 and TRBJ2-5, with a possible D match to TRBD1 (5 bases). The ends were cut back, 4 bases at V and 4 bases at J, with 10 bases in the middle. Germline lookup yields CDR1 LNHDA and CDR2 SQIVND (reference sequence). The CDR3 loop spans 13 amino acids.

The genes are TRBV6-1 and TRBJ1-2; D uncertain. CDR1 is MNHNS and CDR2 is SASEGT in the germline V gene. This CDR3 region has 13 residues. The V end was cut by 3 bases, the J end by 5 bases, with 10 bases between. The CDR3 reads CASSDRVIYGYTF. The CDR3 DNA sequence: TGTGCCAGCAGTGATCGCGTCATTTATGGCTACACCTTC.

The chain recombines TRBV18 with TRBJ1-4; tentative D call: TRBD1 (6 bases). Per the germline V gene, CDR1 is KGHSH and CDR2 is LQKENI. This CDR3 has 14 amino acids. V lost 1 base and J lost 8, with 11 bases in between. The CDR3 nucleotides are TGTGCCAGCTCACCACTACTGGGGGCAGAAAAACTGTTTTTT. Its translation is CASSPLLGAEKLFF.

The rearrangement joins TRBV6-6 to TRBJ1-2; 7 nucleotides agree with TRBD1. J lost 3 bases, V lost 11 bases, and 3 bases had no gene match. CDR3 length: 11 amino acids. Germline CDR1 reads MNHNY; CDR2 reads SVGAGI (reference sequence). The CDR3 bases are TGTGCCGTAACAGGGGACTATGGCTACACCTTC. Amino acids: CAVTGDYGYTF.

The V and J genes are TRBV4-2 and TRBJ2-7; D unresolved. The germline V gene has CDR1 LGHNA and CDR2 YNFKEQ. CDR3 length equals 13 residues. V was cut by 2 bases and J by 4 bases, with 9 bases left in between. This CDR3 reads CASSQTPGYEQYF. The CDR3 DNA sequence: TGTGCCAGCAGCCAAACCCCCGGGTACGAGCAGTACTTC.

This sequence joins TRBV9 and TRBJ2-1, with 8 bases that match TRBD2. With 5 bases clipped from V and 7 bases from J, the junction kept 11 bases outside the gene matches. CDR3 length: 15 amino acids. CDR1 is SGDLS, CDR2 YYNGEE, per germline. The CDR3 reads CASSANSGISNEQFF. The CDR3 DNA is TGTGCCAGCAGTGCTAATAGCGGGATTTCAAATGAGCAGTTCTTC.

This chain connects TRBV6-5 to TRBJ2-1, with 8 positions matching TRBD2. The CDR3 runs 15 residues. Germline trimming cut 7 bases from V and 2 bases from J; bases unmatched to any gene: 7. CDR1 is MNHEY and CDR2 is SVGAGI in the germline V gene. This chain's CDR3 is CASNPSGPTYNEQFF. The CDR3 DNA sequence: TGTGCCAGCAACCCTAGCGGGCCCACCTACAATGAGCAGTTCTTC.

The chain uses TRBV19 and TRBJ1-5; 9 nucleotides line up with TRBD1. The CDR3 spans 16 residues. V trimming: 1 base; J trimming: 5 bases; junction bases outside the gene matches: 6. Looked up from germline, CDR1 is LNHDA and CDR2 is SQIVND (reference sequence). In DNA form, the CDR3 reads TGTGCCAGTAGTATAGGGGACAGGGAGCCCTATCAGCCCCAGCATTTT. Translated, it gives CASSIGDREPYQPQHF.

The gene calls are TRBV9 and TRBJ2-1; TRBD2 agrees at 9 bases. The CDR3 extends over 14 amino acids. The germline V gene encodes CDR1 SGDLS and CDR2 YYNGEE. V dropped 3 bases and J dropped 4; count of bases not matched to a gene: 2. In DNA, the CDR3 is TGTGCCAGCAGCGGGACTAGCGATTACAATGAGCAGTTCTTC. This gives the protein CASSGTSDYNEQFF.

This chain connects TRBV18 to TRBJ1-1, with D possibly matching TRBD1 (5 bases). The length of the CDR3 is 14 residues. Trimming pared 3 bases from V and 14 bases from J, leaving 22 bases between. CDR1 and CDR2 from the germline V gene are KGHSH and LQKENI. In DNA, the CDR3 is TGTGCCAGCTCACCGACAGATTCAGCCATCGAAGTGTTCTTT. Amino acid sequence: CASSPTDSAIEVFF.

The V and J genes are TRBV5-1 and TRBJ2-5, with a possible D match to TRBD2 (7 bases). CDR3 length: 16 amino acids. V was cut by 4 bases and J by 3 bases, with 19 bases left in between. CDR1 and CDR2 (germline): SGHRS, YFSETQ. The chain's CDR3 is CASSPRGGGSEETQYF. The CDR3 DNA reads as TGCGCCAGCAGCCCCCGGGGAGGGGGAAGTGAAGAGACCCAGTACTTC. The full variable domain, rest sourced from reference TRBV5-1 and TRBJ2-5, is KAGVTQTPRYLIKTRGQQVTLSCSPISGHRSVSWYQQTPGQGLQFLFEYFSETQRNKGNFPGRFSGRQFSNSRSEMNVSTLELGDSALYLCASSPRGGGSEETQYFGPGTRLLVL.

This chain connects TRBV18 to TRBJ1-3; a weak D match, TRBD1 (5 bases). Germline V gene data show CDR1 as KGHSH and CDR2 as LQKENI. V lost 2 bases to trimming and J lost 0 bases, with 14 bases between them. The CDR3 length is 17 residues. CDR3 DNA: TGTGCCAGCTCACCAGCCGGGGGAGGCAGCTCTGGAAACACCATATATTTT. This sequence encodes CASSPAGGGSSGNTIYF. The full variable domain, rest sourced from reference TRBV18 and TRBJ1-3, is NAGVMQNPRHLVRRRGQEARLRCSPMKGHSHVYWYRQLPEEGLKFMVYLQKENIIDESGMPKERFSAEFPKEGPSILRIQQVVRGDSAAYFCASSPAGGGSSGNTIYFGEGSWLTVV.

This chain links TRBV5-1 with TRBJ1-1; D unclear. Trimming cost V 4 bases and J 1 base, with 14 bases left between them. The CDR3 is 15 amino acids. CDR1 is SGHRS, CDR2 YFSETQ, per germline. This CDR3 reads CASSPAGEGNTEAFF. For the CDR3, the DNA is TGCGCCAGCAGCCCGGCCGGGGAGGGGAACACTGAAGCTTTCTTT.

The chain couples TRBV2 to TRBJ2-1; TRBD1 might be the D (6 bases). The CDR3 runs 14 residues. The V end lost 5 bases, the J end lost 6 bases, and 14 bases lay between the germline ends. Germline loops: CDR1 SNHLY, CDR2 FYNNEI. This CDR3 is CASSLQGRFNEQFF. The CDR3 region has the DNA TGTGCCAGCAGTCTACAGGGTCGGTTCAATGAGCAGTTCTTC.

This clone was detected only once. The V gene is TRBV7-2, the J gene TRBJ1-4; 8 bases are a match to TRBD1. The CDR3 is 14 amino acids. Germline V lookup: CDR1 SGHTA, CDR2 FQGNSA. J lost 4 bases, V lost 5 bases, and 3 bases had no gene match. In nucleotides, the CDR3 is TGTGCCAGCAGCACCGGACAGGGTAATGAAAAACTGTTTTTT. Translated: CASSTGQGNEKLFF.

The gene calls are TRBV10-2 and TRBJ1-4, with 10 bases fitting TRBD1. This CDR3 contains 18 residues. Germline V lookup: CDR1 WSHSY, CDR2 SAAADI. V shed 3 bases, J shed 3 bases, and the junction held 10 bases outside the gene matches. CDR3 nucleotides: TGCGCCAGCAGTGAAAGGACAGGGGGTTCTTCGGCTAATGAAAAACTGTTTTTT. This sequence encodes CASSERTGGSSANEKLFF.

This chain uses TRBV28 with TRBJ1-4; no firm D call. V was trimmed by 4 bases and J by 6 bases, leaving 6 bases between them. Germline V lookup: CDR1 MDHEN, CDR2 SYDVKM. The CDR3 contains 12 residues. CDR3: CASSSRHEKLFF. In DNA form, the CDR3 reads TGTGCCAGCAGTTCTAGGCATGAAAAACTGTTTTTT.

The chain has TRBV7-9 and TRBJ2-1; 14 positions match TRBD2. CDR1 and CDR2 from the germline V gene are SEHNR and FQNEAQ (reference sequence). The junction had 7 bases not matched to a gene; V was cut back by 10 bases and J by 5 bases. CDR3 length: 15 amino acids. The CDR3, as DNA: TGTGCCACCAGAGGGGGACTAGCGGGGGACAATGAGCAGTTCTTC. Protein product: CATRGGLAGDNEQFF. The full variable domain, with the rest looked up from reference TRBV7-9 and TRBJ2-1, is DTGVSQNPRHKITKRGQNVTFRCDPISEHNRLYWYRQTLGQGPEFLTYFQNEAQLEKSRLLSDRFSAERPKGSFSTLEIQRTEQGDSAMYLCATRGGLAGDNEQFFGPGTRLTVL.

This clone was found a few times. The chain is built from TRBV10-1 and TRBJ2-2; D gene uncertain. V was trimmed by 3 bases and J by 6 bases, leaving 14 bases between them. The CDR3 sequence is 15 residues long. CDR1 and CDR2 (germline): WNHNN, SYGVQD (reference sequence). The CDR3, as DNA: TGCGCCAGCAGTGATGTGGCAGTCCCTCCCGGGGAGCTGTTTTTT. Encoded protein: CASSDVAVPPGELFF.

The CDR3 region is CASSSLFGPRAFF. CDR3 DNA: TGTGCCAGCAGTTCTCTCTTTGGGCCCAGGGCTTTCTTT. The chain couples TRBV6-6 to TRBJ1-1; D ambiguous. The V gene lost 4 bases and the J gene lost 11 bases, with 17 bases spanning the gap. The CDR3 consists of 13 residues. Per the germline V gene, CDR1 is MNHNY and CDR2 is SVGAGI (reference sequence).